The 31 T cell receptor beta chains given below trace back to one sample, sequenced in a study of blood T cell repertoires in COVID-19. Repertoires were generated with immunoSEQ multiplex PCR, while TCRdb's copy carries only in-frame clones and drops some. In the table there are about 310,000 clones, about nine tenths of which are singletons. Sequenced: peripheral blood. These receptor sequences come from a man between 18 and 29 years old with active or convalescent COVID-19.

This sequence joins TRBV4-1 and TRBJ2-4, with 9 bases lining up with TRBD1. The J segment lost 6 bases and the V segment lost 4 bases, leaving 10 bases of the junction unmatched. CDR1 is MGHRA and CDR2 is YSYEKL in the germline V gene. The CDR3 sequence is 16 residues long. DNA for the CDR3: TGCGCCAGCAGCCCTCCTCTTGGGACAGGGATAAACATTCAGTACTTC. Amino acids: CASSPPLGTGINIQYF.

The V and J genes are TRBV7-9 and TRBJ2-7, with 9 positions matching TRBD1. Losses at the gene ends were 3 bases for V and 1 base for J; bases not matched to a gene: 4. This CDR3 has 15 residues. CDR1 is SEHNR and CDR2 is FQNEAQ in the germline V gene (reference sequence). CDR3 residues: CASSLGTGLSYEQYF. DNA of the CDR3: TGTGCCAGCAGCTTGGGGACAGGGCTGTCCTACGAGCAGTACTTC.

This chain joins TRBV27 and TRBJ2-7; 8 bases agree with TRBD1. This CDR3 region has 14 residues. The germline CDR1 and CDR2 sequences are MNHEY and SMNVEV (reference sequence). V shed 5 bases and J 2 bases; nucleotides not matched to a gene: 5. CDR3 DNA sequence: TGTGCCAGCAGTGTGGACAGGGCCGCCTACGAGCAGTACTTC. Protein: CASSVDRAAYEQYF.

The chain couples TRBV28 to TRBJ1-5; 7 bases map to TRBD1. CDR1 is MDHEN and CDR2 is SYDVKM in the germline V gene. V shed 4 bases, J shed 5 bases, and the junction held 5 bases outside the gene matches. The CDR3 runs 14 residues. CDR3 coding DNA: TGTGCCAGCAGTTACAGGGGAGGCTATCAGCCCCAGCATTTT. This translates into CASSYRGGYQPQHF.

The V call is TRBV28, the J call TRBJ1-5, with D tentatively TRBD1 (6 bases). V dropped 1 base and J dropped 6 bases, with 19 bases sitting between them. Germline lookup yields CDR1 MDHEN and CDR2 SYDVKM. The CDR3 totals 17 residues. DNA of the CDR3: TGTGCCAGCAGTTTATTTCGGACAGCCTTCCCGGTTCAGCCCCAGCATTTT. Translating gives CASSLFRTAFPVQPQHF.

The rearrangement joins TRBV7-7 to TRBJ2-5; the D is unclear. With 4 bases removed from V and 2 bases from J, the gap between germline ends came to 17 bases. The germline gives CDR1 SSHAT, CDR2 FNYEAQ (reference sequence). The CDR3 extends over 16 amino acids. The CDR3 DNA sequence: TGTGCCAGCAGCTCCCGACCGCCTAACAGTCAAGAGACCCAGTACTTC. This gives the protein CASSSRPPNSQETQYF.

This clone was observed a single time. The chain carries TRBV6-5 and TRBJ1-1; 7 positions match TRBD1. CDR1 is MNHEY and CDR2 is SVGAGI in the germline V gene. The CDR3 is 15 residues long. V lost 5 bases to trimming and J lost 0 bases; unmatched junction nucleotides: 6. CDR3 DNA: TGTGCCAGCAGTCCCACAGGGGACATGAACACTGAAGCTTTCTTT. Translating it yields CASSPTGDMNTEAFF.

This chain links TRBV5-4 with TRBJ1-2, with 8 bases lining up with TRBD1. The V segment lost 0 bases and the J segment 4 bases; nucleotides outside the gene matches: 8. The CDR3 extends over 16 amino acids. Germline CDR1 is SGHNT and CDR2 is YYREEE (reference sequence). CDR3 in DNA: TGTGCCAGCAGCTTGGGGCAGGGGGCGCTTATCTATGGCTACACCTTC. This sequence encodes CASSLGQGALIYGYTF.

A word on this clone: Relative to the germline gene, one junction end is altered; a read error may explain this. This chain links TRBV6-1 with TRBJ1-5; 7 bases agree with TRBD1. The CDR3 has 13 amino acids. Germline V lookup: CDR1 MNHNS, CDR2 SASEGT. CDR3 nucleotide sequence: TGTGCCAGCAGGGAAGGGGGCAACCAGCCCCAGCATTTT. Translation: CASREGGNQPQHF.

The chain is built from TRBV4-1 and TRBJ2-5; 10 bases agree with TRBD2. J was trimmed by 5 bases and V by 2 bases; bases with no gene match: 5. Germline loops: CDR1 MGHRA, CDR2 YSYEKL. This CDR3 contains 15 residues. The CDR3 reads CASSQSGGARETQYF. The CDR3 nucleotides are TGCGCCAGCAGCCAAAGCGGGGGGGCCAGGGAGACCCAGTACTTC.

The DNA for the CDR3 is TGCGCCAGCAGCTCTGGGTCAGACTGGATAGAGGAACTGTTTTTT. Amino acid sequence: CASSSGSDWIEELFF. This chain joins TRBV5-1 and TRBJ1-4; no firm D call. Germline V lookup: CDR1 SGHRS, CDR2 YFSETQ. This CDR3 is built from 15 residues. V lost 3 bases to trimming and J lost 12 bases, with 21 bases between them. Full variable domain (remainder filled in from reference TRBV5-1 and TRBJ1-4): KAGVTQTPRYLIKTRGQQVTLSCSPISGHRSVSWYQQTPGQGLQFLFEYFSETQRNKGNFPGRFSGRQFSNSRSEMNVSTLELGDSALYLCASSSGSDWIEELFFGSGTQLSVL.

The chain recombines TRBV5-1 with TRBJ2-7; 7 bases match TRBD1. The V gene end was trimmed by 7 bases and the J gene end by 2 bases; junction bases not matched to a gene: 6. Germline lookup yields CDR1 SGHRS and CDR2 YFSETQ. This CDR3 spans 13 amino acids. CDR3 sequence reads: CASRLTGAYEQYF. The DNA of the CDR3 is TGCGCCAGCCGGTTAACAGGGGCCTACGAGCAGTACTTC.

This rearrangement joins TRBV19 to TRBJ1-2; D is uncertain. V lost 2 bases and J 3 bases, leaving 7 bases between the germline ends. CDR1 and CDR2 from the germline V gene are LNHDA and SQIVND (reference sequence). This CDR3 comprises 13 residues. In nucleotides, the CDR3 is TGTGCCAGTAGTATAATCCCGGACTATGGCTACACCTTC. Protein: CASSIIPDYGYTF.

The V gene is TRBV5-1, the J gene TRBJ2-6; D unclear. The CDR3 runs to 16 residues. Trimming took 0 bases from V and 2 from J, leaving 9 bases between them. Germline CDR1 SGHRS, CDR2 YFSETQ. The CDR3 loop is CASSLATAPGANVLTF. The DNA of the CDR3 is TGCGCCAGCAGCTTGGCCACAGCTCCTGGGGCCAACGTCCTGACTTTC. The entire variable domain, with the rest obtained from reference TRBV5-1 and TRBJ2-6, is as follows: KAGVTQTPRYLIKTRGQQVTLSCSPISGHRSVSWYQQTPGQGLQFLFEYFSETQRNKGNFPGRFSGRQFSNSRSEMNVSTLELGDSALYLCASSLATAPGANVLTFGAGSRLTVL.

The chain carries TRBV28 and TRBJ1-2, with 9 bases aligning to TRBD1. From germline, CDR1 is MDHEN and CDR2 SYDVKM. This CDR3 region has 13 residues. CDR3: CTISTGGYYGYTF. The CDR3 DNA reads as TGTACCATCTCGACAGGGGGGTACTATGGCTACACCTTC.

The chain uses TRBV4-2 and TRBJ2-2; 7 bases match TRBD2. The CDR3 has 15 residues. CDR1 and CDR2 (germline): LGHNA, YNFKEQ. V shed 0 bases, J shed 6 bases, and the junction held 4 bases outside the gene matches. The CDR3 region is CASSQDLAGAGELFF. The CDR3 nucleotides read TGTGCCAGCAGCCAAGATTTGGCGGGAGCCGGGGAGCTGTTTTTT.

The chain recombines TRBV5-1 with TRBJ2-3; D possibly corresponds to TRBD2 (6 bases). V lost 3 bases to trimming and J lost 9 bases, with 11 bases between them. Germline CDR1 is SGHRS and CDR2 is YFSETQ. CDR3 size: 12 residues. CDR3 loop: CASSSRLDTQYF. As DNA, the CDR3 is TGCGCCAGCAGCTCCCGACTAGACACGCAGTATTTT. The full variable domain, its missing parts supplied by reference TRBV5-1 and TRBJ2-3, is KAGVTQTPRYLIKTRGQQVTLSCSPISGHRSVSWYQQTPGQGLQFLFEYFSETQRNKGNFPGRFSGRQFSNSRSEMNVSTLELGDSALYLCASSSRLDTQYFGPGTRLTVL.

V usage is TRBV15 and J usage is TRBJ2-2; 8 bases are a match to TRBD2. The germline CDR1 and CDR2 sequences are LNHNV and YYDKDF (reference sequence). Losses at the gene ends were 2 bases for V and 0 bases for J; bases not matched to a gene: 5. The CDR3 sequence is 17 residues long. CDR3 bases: TGTGCCACCAGCAGAAAGGATAGCGGGGCGAACACCGGGGAGCTGTTTTTT. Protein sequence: CATSRKDSGANTGELFF.

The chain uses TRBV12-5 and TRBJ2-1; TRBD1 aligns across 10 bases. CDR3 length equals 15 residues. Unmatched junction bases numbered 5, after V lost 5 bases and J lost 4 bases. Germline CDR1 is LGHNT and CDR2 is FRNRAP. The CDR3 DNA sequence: TGTGCTAGTGGTCACGGGACAGGGGTGTACAATGAGCAGTTCTTC. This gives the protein CASGHGTGVYNEQFF.

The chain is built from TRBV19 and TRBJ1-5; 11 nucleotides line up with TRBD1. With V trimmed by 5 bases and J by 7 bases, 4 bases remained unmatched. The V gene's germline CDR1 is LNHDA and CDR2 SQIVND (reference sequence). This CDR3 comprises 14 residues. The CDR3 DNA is TGTGCCAGTAGTTACCGGGACAGGGGGCAGCCCCAGCATTTT. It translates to CASSYRDRGQPQHF. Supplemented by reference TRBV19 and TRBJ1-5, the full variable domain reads DGGITQSPKYLFRKEGQNVTLSCEQNLNHDAMYWYRQDPGQGLRLIYYSQIVNDFQKGDIAEGYSVSREKKESFPLTVTSAQKNPTAFYLCASSYRDRGQPQHFGDGTRLSIL.

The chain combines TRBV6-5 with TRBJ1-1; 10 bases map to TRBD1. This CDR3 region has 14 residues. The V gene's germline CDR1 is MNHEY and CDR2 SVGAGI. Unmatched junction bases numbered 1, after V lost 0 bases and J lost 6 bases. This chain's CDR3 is CASSYSGQGAEAFF. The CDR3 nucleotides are TGTGCCAGCAGTTACTCAGGACAGGGGGCTGAAGCTTTCTTT.

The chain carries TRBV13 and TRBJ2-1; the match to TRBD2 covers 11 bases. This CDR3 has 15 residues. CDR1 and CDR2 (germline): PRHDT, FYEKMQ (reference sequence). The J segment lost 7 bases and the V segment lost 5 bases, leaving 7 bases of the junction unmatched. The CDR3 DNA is TGTGCCAGCAGCCCGAGACTAGCGGGGTCAAATGAGCAGTTCTTC. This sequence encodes CASSPRLAGSNEQFF.

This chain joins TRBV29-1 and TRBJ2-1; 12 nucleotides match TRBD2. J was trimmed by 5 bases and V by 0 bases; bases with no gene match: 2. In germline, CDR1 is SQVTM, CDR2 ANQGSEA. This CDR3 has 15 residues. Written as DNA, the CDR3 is TGCAGCGTTGAAGAGGGACTAGCGGGTAACAATGAGCAGTTCTTC. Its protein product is CSVEEGLAGNNEQFF.

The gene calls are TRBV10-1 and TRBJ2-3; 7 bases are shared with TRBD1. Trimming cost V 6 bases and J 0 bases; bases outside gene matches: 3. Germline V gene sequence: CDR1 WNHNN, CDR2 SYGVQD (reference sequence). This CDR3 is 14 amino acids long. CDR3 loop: CASSRDSSTDTQYF. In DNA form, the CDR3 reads TGCGCCAGCAGCCGGGACAGCAGCACAGATACGCAGTATTTT.

CDR3 nucleotide sequence: TGTGCCATCGGGGGGAGGGGGACCCAGTACTTC. It is translated as CAIGGRGTQYF. V usage is TRBV6-6 and J usage is TRBJ2-5; TRBD2 aligns across 7 bases. CDR1 and CDR2 (germline): MNHNY, SVGAGI (reference sequence). The V and J ends lost 10 bases and 7 bases, in that order; junction bases with no gene match: 6. This CDR3 is built from 11 residues.

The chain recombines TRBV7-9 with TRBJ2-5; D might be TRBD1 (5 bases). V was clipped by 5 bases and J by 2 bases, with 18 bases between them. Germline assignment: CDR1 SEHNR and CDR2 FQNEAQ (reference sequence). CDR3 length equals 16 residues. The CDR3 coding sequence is TGTGCCAGCAGCCCGCGTTTGCAGGGTAGACAAGAGACCCAGTACTTC. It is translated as CASSPRLQGRQETQYF.

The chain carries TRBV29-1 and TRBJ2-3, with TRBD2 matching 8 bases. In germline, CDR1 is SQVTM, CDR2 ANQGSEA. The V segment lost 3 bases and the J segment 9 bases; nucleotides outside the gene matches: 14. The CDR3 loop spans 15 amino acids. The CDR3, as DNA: TGCAGCGTTGACACGGGAGGGCCCGCGGGGTGGACGCAGTATTTT. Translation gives CSVDTGGPAGWTQYF.

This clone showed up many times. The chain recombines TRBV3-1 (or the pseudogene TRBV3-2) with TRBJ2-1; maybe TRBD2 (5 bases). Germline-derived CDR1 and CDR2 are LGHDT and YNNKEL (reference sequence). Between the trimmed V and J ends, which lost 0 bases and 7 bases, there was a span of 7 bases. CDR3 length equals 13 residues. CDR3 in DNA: TGTGCCAGCAGCCAAGATTGGAGGAATGAGCAGTTCTTC. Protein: CASSQDWRNEQFF.

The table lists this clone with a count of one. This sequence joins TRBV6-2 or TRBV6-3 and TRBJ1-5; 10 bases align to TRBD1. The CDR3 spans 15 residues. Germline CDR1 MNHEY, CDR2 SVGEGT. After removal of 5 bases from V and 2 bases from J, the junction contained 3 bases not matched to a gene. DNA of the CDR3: TGTGCCAGCAGTACGACAGGGGGCGGCAATCAGCCCCAGCATTTT. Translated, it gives CASSTTGGGNQPQHF.

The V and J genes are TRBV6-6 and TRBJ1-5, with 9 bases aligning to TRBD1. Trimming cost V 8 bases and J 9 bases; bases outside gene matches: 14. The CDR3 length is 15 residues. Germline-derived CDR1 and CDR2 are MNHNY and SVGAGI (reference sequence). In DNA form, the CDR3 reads TGTGCCAGCTCGCCCCCTGGACAGGGGTGGCCGCCCCAGCATTTT. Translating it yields CASSPPGQGWPPQHF.

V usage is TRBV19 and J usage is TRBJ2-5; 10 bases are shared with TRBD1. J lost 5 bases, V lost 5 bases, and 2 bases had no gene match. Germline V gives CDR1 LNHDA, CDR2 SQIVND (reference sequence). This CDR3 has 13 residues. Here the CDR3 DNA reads TGTGCCAGTAGTCGGGACAGGGGTGAGACCCAGTACTTC. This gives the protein CASSRDRGETQYF.